What follows are 12 T cell receptor beta chains derived from one specimen sequenced in a study of vaccination and CD4 T cells after COVID-19. The sample's treatment: 10-day PBMC culture with coronavirus spike peptide pools or control peptides (ViraFEST assay). With the Oncomine TCR Beta short-read assay, DNA from cultured CD4+ T cells was sequenced. TCRdb passed the PCR reads through MiXCR, listing each CDR3 protein once. The sample lists more than 13,000 distinct CDR3 sequences; about 21% were seen once. Which antigens these TCRs recognize remains unknown. Sequencing used cultured CD4+ T cells from blood. These receptor sequences come from a human donor with COVID-19.

The V gene is TRBV19, the J gene TRBJ2-1, with 8 positions matching TRBD2. V dropped 4 bases and J dropped 4; count of bases not matched to a gene: 0. This CDR3 is built from 13 residues. Germline lookup yields CDR1 LNHDA and CDR2 SQIVND (reference sequence). The CDR3 coding sequence is TGTGCCAGTAGTACTAGCGGGTACAATGAGCAGTTCTTC. Amino acids: CASSTSGYNEQFF.

The chain couples TRBV20-1 to TRBJ1-1; 7 bases are shared with TRBD1. Germline V gives CDR1 DFQATT, CDR2 SNEGSKA (reference sequence). This CDR3 comprises 14 residues. The V segment lost 0 bases and the J segment 6 bases; nucleotides outside the gene matches: 7. The CDR3 reads CSARDQGQKPEAFF. DNA for the CDR3: TGCAGTGCTAGAGATCAGGGACAGAAACCTGAAGCTTTCTTT.

In its sample, this clonotype is medium-sized. The chain couples TRBV20-1 to TRBJ1-5; D possibly corresponds to TRBD1 (5 bases). CDR1 is DFQATT, CDR2 SNEGSKA, per germline (reference sequence). With 4 bases removed from V and 3 bases from J, the gap between germline ends came to 13 bases. The CDR3 loop spans 14 amino acids. CDR3 protein: CSAIRGEDNQPQHF. In DNA form, the CDR3 reads TGCAGTGCTATCCGGGGGGAGGACAATCAGCCCCAGCATTTT.

This clonotype was seen more than once but under ten times. CDR3 residues: CASSPYTEAFF. The CDR3 region has the DNA TGTGCCAGCAGCCCTTACACTGAAGCTTTCTTT. The V and J genes are TRBV7-9 and TRBJ1-1; D is unresolved. Germline V CDR1 and CDR2: SEHNR, FQNEAQ (reference sequence). Trimming stripped 5 bases from V and 3 bases from J, with 4 bases between. This CDR3 is built from 11 residues.

The sample holds one count of this clonotype. The V and J genes are TRBV5-4 and TRBJ2-5; D is unclear. Germline CDR1 is SGHNT and CDR2 is YYREEE (reference sequence). V was clipped by 2 bases and J by 4 bases, with 12 bases between them. The CDR3 runs to 14 residues. As DNA, the CDR3 is TGTGCCAGCAGCTTACGCGGTGGCTTAGAGACCCAGTACTTC. It encodes CASSLRGGLETQYF.

The table lists this clonotype with a few counts. V usage is TRBV6-1 and J usage is TRBJ1-1; maybe TRBD1 (6 bases). V lost 11 bases to trimming and J lost 1 base, with 14 bases between them. CDR1 and CDR2 from the germline V gene are MNHNS and SASEGT. The CDR3 sequence is 13 residues long. CDR3 amino acids: CAAGAEGNTEAFF. In DNA, the CDR3 is TGTGCCGCAGGGGCAGAGGGGAACACTGAAGCTTTCTTT.

This clonotype came up a few times. The chain is built from TRBV30 and TRBJ2-7; 8 bases match TRBD1. Losses at the gene ends were 2 bases for V and 4 bases for J; bases not matched to a gene: 7. The germline V gene encodes CDR1 GTSNPN and CDR2 SVGIG (reference sequence). The CDR3 has 14 residues. In nucleotides, the CDR3 is TGTGCCTGGAGTCGTAGGCAGGGGGCTTACGAGCAGTACTTC. Its protein is CAWSRRQGAYEQYF.

This clonotype came up a few times. The genes are TRBV4-1 and TRBJ1-5; D possibly corresponds to TRBD1 (5 bases). Germline CDR1 reads MGHRA; CDR2 reads YSYEKL. V dropped 0 bases and J dropped 9 bases, with 12 bases sitting between them. The CDR3 is made up of 14 amino acids. This chain's CDR3 is CASSQDHGGGPQHF. CDR3 in DNA: TGCGCCAGCAGCCAAGATCACGGGGGTGGGCCCCAGCATTTT.

This clonotype was found a few times. The chain uses TRBV6-5 and TRBJ2-2; D gene ambiguous. Trimming left V 4 bases short and J 2 bases short, with 8 bases between. CDR1 is MNHEY, CDR2 SVGAGI, per germline. The CDR3 contains 14 residues. This CDR3 is CASSSALNTGELFF. CDR3 in DNA: TGTGCCAGCAGTTCGGCCCTTAACACCGGGGAGCTGTTTTTT.

This clonotype occurred a few times. CDR3 bases: TGTGCCAGCAGTCCCCGACAGGGACCCATGGGCACCGGGGAGCTGTTTTTT. As protein: CASSPRQGPMGTGELFF. The J gene is TRBJ2-2, the V gene TRBV7-9; TRBD1 matches at 7 bases. The CDR3 runs 17 residues. Germline V gene data show CDR1 as SEHNR and CDR2 as FQNEAQ (reference sequence). The V gene end was trimmed by 6 bases and the J gene end by 4 bases; junction bases not matched to a gene: 14. Full variable domain (rest looked up from reference TRBV7-9 and TRBJ2-2): DTGVSQNPRHKITKRGQNVTFRCDPISEHNRLYWYRQTLGQGPEFLTYFQNEAQLEKSRLLSDRFSAERPKGSFSTLEIQRTEQGDSAMYLCASSPRQGPMGTGELFFGEGSRLTVL.

This clonotype was picked up a small number of times. The chain has TRBV10-2 and TRBJ1-5; unclear D gene. This CDR3 spans 13 amino acids. Trimming pared 7 bases from V and 2 bases from J, leaving 9 bases between. CDR1 is WSHSY and CDR2 is SAAADI in the germline V gene. The CDR3 DNA reads as TGCGCCAGCAAGGGAGATGGCAATCAGCCCCAGCATTTT. This translates into CASKGDGNQPQHF.

The chain uses TRBV6-2 or TRBV6-3 and TRBJ2-1, with TRBD2 matching 13 bases. After removal of 6 bases from V and 3 bases from J, the junction contained 8 bases not matched to a gene. This CDR3 is 17 amino acids long. Germline-derived CDR1 and CDR2 are MNHEY and SVGEGT. CDR3 sequence (DNA): TGTGCCAGCAGCCAGACTAGCGGGGGGAGTTTCTACAATGAGCAGTTCTTC. Its protein is CASSQTSGGSFYNEQFF.